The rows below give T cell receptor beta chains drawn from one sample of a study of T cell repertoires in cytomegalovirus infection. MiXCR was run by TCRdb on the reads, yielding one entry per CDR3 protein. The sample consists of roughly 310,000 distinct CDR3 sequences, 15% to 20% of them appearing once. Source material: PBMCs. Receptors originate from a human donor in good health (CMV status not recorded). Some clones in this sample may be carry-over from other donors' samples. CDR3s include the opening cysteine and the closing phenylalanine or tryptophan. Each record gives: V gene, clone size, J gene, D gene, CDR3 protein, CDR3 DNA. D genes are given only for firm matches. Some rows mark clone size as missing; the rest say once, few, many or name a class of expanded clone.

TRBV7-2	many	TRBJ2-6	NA	CASSPLVLPPTF	TGTGCCAGCAGCCCCCTTGTTCTTCCGCCAACTTTC
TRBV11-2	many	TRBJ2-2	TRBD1	CASSLAFKGGTGPTGELFF	TGTGCCAGCAGCTTAGCCTTCAAGGGGGGGACAGGGCCCACCGGGGAGCTGTTTTTT
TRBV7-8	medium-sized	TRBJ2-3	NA	CASSLAQGGATQYF	TGTGCCAGCAGCTTAGCTCAGGGGGGCGCTACGCAGTATTTT
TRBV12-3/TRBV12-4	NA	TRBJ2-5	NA	CASSAGAGETQYF	TGTGCCAGCAGCGCGGGGGCCGGAGAGACCCAGTACTTC
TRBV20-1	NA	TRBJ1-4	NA	CSARVRATNEKLFF	TGCAGTGCTAGAGTTCGTGCAACTAATGAAAAACTGTTTTTT
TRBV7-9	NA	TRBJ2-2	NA	CASSSRGQNTGELFF	TGTGCCAGCAGCTCAAGGGGACAGAACACCGGGGAGCTGTTTTTT
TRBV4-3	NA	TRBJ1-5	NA	CASSQDRGRDDQPQHF	TGCGCCAGCAGCCAAGATCGGGGGAGGGACGATCAGCCCCAGCATTTT
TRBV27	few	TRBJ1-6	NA	CASSYDNSPLHF	TGTGCCAGCAGTTACGATAATTCACCCCTCCACTTT
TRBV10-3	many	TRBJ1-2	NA	CAISDERGNYGYTF	TGTGCCATCAGTGACGAGAGGGGGAACTATGGCTACACCTTC
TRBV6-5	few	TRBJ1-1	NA	CASIPTGITEAFF	TGTGCCAGCATTCCCACAGGGATCACTGAAGCTTTCTTT
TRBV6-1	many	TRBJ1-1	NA	CASRPRDTEAFF	TGTGCCAGCCGACCTAGGGACACTGAAGCTTTCTTT
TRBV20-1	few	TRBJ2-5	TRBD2	CSARPSNGRGRETQYF	TGCAGTGCTAGGCCATCGAACGGGCGGGGGAGGGAGACCCAGTACTTC
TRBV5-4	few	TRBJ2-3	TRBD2	CASSLPTSGNTQYF	TGTGCCAGCAGCTTGCCAACTAGCGGGAATACGCAGTATTTT
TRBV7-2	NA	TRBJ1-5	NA	CASSWEGNGPQHF	TGTGCCAGTTCCTGGGAGGGCAATGGGCCCCAGCATTTT
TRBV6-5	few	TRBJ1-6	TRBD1	CASRTGGAVNSPLHF	TGTGCCAGCAGGACAGGGGGCGCGGTAAATTCACCCCTCCACTTT
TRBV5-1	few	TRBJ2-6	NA	CASSLGTLGGLGGHSGANVLTF	TGCGCCAGCAGCTTGGGAACCTTAGGCGGCCTTGGGGGCCACTCTGGGGCCAACGTCCTGACTTTC
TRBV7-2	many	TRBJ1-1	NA	CASSHSRGSMNTEAFF	TGTGCCAGCAGCCACAGTAGGGGTTCCATGAACACTGAAGCTTTCTTT
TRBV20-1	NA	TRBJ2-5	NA	CSAPTLAVGVQETQYF	TGCAGTGCCCCCACTTTGGCGGTAGGGGTTCAAGAGACCCAGTACTTC
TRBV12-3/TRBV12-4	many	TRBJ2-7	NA	CASSFFRLGVVGMDYEQYF	TGTGCCAGCAGTTTTTTTAGGTTGGGGGTTGTTGGGATGGACTACGAGCAGTACTTC
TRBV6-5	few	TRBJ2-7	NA	CASRPRGSYEQYF	TGTGCCAGCAGACCCCGGGGCTCCTACGAGCAGTACTTC
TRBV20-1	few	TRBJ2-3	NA	CSARKPGSDTQYF	TGCAGTGCCAGAAAGCCGGGTTCAGATACGCAGTATTTT
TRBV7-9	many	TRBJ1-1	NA	CASRRRGPLNTEAFF	TGTGCCAGCAGGCGTAGAGGGCCTCTGAACACTGAAGCTTTCTTT
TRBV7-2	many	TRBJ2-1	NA	CASSLEGHTVSYNEQFF	TGTGCCAGCAGCTTAGAGGGGCACACAGTGTCCTACAATGAGCAGTTCTTC
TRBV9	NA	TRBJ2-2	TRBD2	CASSVGGGANTGELFF	TGTGCCAGCAGCGTAGGTGGGGGGGCGAACACCGGGGAGCTGTTTTTT